These 14 T cell receptor beta chains originate from one sample sequenced in a study of blood T cell repertoires in COVID-19. The method was immunoSEQ multiplex PCR; TCRdb's version includes in-frame clones alone and lacks a portion of them. The table shows approximately 330,000 clones, with just under 90% occurring only once. Sequencing was performed on PBMCs or T cells enriched from blood (not recorded which). The receptors derive from a woman aged 25 to 45 who had recovered from COVID-19.

The chain uses TRBV12-5 and TRBJ2-3; D may be TRBD1 (6 bases). Trimming took off 5 bases at V and 0 bases at J, with 15 bases between the two ends. CDR1 LGHNT and CDR2 FRNRAP come from the germline V gene. The CDR3 consists of 16 residues. The CDR3, as DNA: TGTGCTAGTGGTCCCCCACAGGGCCGAAGCACAGATACGCAGTATTTT. It specifies CASGPPQGRSTDTQYF. The full variable domain, its missing parts supplied by reference TRBV12-5 and TRBJ2-3, is DARVTQTPRHKVTEMGQEVTMRCQPILGHNTVFWYRQTMMQGLELLAYFRNRAPLDDSGMPKDRFSAEMPDATLATLKIQPSEPRDSAVYFCASGPPQGRSTDTQYFGPGTRLTVL.

The rearrangement links TRBV4-1 to TRBJ2-1; 7 bases are a match to TRBD1. This CDR3 spans 17 amino acids. Germline trimming cut 3 bases from V and 0 bases from J; bases unmatched to any gene: 8. The germline gives CDR1 MGHRA, CDR2 YSYEKL. The chain's CDR3 is CASSQYLGQSSYNEQFF. DNA of the CDR3: TGCGCCAGCAGCCAGTATCTGGGACAGAGCTCCTACAATGAGCAGTTCTTC.

The chain combines TRBV29-1 with TRBJ1-2; D remains unclear. The CDR3 length is 14 residues. Trimming left V 6 bases short and J 7 bases short, with 21 bases between. The germline CDR1 and CDR2 sequences are SQVTM and ANQGSEA. The CDR3 coding sequence is TGCAGCGTCGACATAGTTTTATTAGGCAGTGGCTACACCTTC. Translated, it gives CSVDIVLLGSGYTF.

The gene calls are TRBV5-4 and TRBJ2-1; tentatively, D is TRBD2 (6 bases). Trimming removed 0 bases from V and 0 bases from J, with 7 bases in between. The CDR3 extends over 15 amino acids. CDR1 is SGHNT, CDR2 YYREEE, per germline (reference sequence). As DNA, the CDR3 is TGTGCCAGCAGCTTGGCGGAGGGCTCCTACAATGAGCAGTTCTTC. This gives the protein CASSLAEGSYNEQFF.

The chain links TRBV2 to TRBJ2-3, with a possible D match to TRBD1 (6 bases). This CDR3 contains 13 residues. Trimming shortened V by 6 bases and J by 4 bases, and 11 bases separated the two germline ends. Germline V gene sequence: CDR1 SNHLY, CDR2 FYNNEI. This chain's CDR3 is CASSQQGADTQYF. In DNA form, the CDR3 reads TGTGCCAGCAGCCAACAGGGAGCAGATACGCAGTATTTT.

The gene calls are TRBV7-9 and TRBJ2-7, with TRBD2 matching over 14 bases. The CDR3 has 16 residues. The V gene's germline CDR1 is SEHNR and CDR2 FQNEAQ (reference sequence). J gave up 5 bases and V 6 bases, and 9 bases lay outside the gene matches. This CDR3 reads CASSLSGLAGAHEQYF. CDR3 nucleotide sequence: TGTGCCAGCAGTCTCTCGGGACTAGCGGGAGCCCACGAGCAGTACTTC.

The gene calls are TRBV29-1 and TRBJ2-7; 7 bases align to TRBD2. V dropped 4 bases and J dropped 7; count of bases not matched to a gene: 13. Germline V gene data show CDR1 as SQVTM and CDR2 as ANQGSEA. The length of the CDR3 is 14 residues. The CDR3 spells CSVGLRLAVEEQYF. CDR3 sequence (DNA): TGCAGCGTTGGTCTTAGGCTAGCGGTAGAGGAGCAGTACTTC.

This clone was found a few times. V gene TRBV30 combines with J gene TRBJ1-4; 7 nucleotides line up with TRBD1. There are 13 residues in the CDR3. V was pared by 6 bases and J by 6 bases, with 7 bases of the junction left unmatched. Looked up from germline, CDR1 is GTSNPN and CDR2 is SVGIG (reference sequence). The CDR3 nucleotides are TGTGCCTGTTCACAGGGGACCGATGAAAAACTGTTTTTT. It is translated as CACSQGTDEKLFF.

The chain carries TRBV28 and TRBJ2-2; perhaps TRBD2 as D (5 bases). The length of the CDR3 is 13 residues. Germline values: CDR1 MDHEN, CDR2 SYDVKM. With 4 bases removed from V and 6 bases from J, the gap between germline ends came to 9 bases. CDR3 DNA: TGTGCCAGCAGTTCCCTAGCAGCCGGGGAGCTGTTTTTT. Encoded protein: CASSSLAAGELFF. The full variable domain, its missing parts supplied by reference TRBV28 and TRBJ2-2, is DVKVTQSSRYLVKRTGEKVFLECVQDMDHENMFWYRQDPGLGLRLIYFSYDVKMKEKGDIPEGYSVSREKKERFSLILESASTNQTSMYLCASSSLAAGELFFGEGSRLTVL.

The V call is TRBV28, the J call TRBJ1-2; D remains unclear. Trimming pared 2 bases from V and 5 bases from J, leaving 6 bases between. Germline CDR1 reads MDHEN; CDR2 reads SYDVKM. The CDR3 is 12 residues long. This chain's CDR3 is CASSLGRYGYTF. In nucleotides, the CDR3 is TGTGCCAGCAGTTTAGGCAGATATGGCTACACCTTC.

This chain connects TRBV9 to TRBJ2-5; maybe TRBD2 (6 bases). V shed 0 bases and J shed 5 bases, with 11 bases lying between them. Looked up from germline, CDR1 is SGDLS and CDR2 is YYNGEE. The CDR3 loop spans 14 amino acids. Here the CDR3 reads CASSVGGVEETQYF. The CDR3 region has the DNA TGTGCCAGCAGCGTAGGGGGGGTGGAGGAGACCCAGTACTTC.

The V gene is TRBV2, the J gene TRBJ1-1; tentative D call: TRBD1 (5 bases). Per germline, CDR1 SNHLY and CDR2 FYNNEI. Trimming left V 2 bases short and J 6 bases short, with 10 bases between. This CDR3 is built from 13 residues. CDR3 nucleotides: TGTGCCAGCAGTGAACTTGGGGGGGCTGAAGCTTTCTTT. Translation gives CASSELGGAEAFF.

The chain couples TRBV6-5 to TRBJ2-2; 9 bases align to TRBD2. This CDR3 is 14 amino acids long. Germline assignment: CDR1 MNHEY and CDR2 SVGAGI. V lost 8 bases, J lost 6 bases, and 7 bases stayed unmatched. The DNA for the CDR3 is TGTGCCAGCCGGCGGGAGGGCCAATCCGGGGAGCTGTTTTTT. Its translation: CASRREGQSGELFF.

This clone was seen only once. This chain uses TRBV27 with TRBJ2-1; 12 nucleotides line up with TRBD2. Trimming at V came to 3 bases and at J to 9 bases, leaving 6 bases not matched to a gene. The CDR3 is 15 residues long. CDR1 is MNHEY, CDR2 SMNVEV, per germline (reference sequence). The CDR3 here is CASSLTSGRVGEQFF. In DNA form, the CDR3 reads TGTGCCAGCAGTTTGACTAGCGGGAGAGTTGGTGAGCAGTTCTTC.